The 5 T cell receptor beta chains presented below share a single source sample, sequenced in a study of T cell changes during pregnancy in multiple sclerosis. The method was immunoSEQ multiplex PCR; TCRdb's version includes in-frame clones alone and lacks a portion of them. Of tens of thousands of clones listed, 88% are singletons. The starting material was CD8+ T cells from peripheral blood mononuclear cells, obtained after pregnancy. The receptor set was obtained from a female donor in good health, enrolled as a control in a pregnancy study.

The chain has TRBV28 and TRBJ1-2; 8 positions match TRBD1. The J segment lost 6 bases and the V segment lost 5 bases, leaving 5 bases of the junction unmatched. The CDR3 totals 13 residues. Germline assignment: CDR1 MDHEN and CDR2 SYDVKM. CDR3 loop: CASSGQGYDGYTF. CDR3 coding DNA: TGTGCCAGCAGTGGACAGGGCTACGATGGCTACACCTTC.

A remark on this clone: Within the sample, other DNA sequences also encode this same CDR3. V and J are TRBV9 and TRBJ1-5; 7 nucleotides match TRBD1. With 3 bases clipped from V and 2 bases from J, the junction kept 2 bases outside the gene matches. CDR3 size: 14 residues. Germline V gene sequence: CDR1 SGDLS, CDR2 YYNGEE. The CDR3 sequence: CASSAGGGNQPQHF. Here the CDR3 DNA reads TGTGCCAGCAGCGCAGGGGGAGGCAATCAGCCCCAGCATTTT.

This sequence joins TRBV2 and TRBJ2-1; maybe TRBD2 (7 bases). V was cut by 4 bases and J by 0 bases, with 10 bases left in between. CDR1 is SNHLY and CDR2 is FYNNEI in the germline V gene. CDR3 length: 15 amino acids. CDR3 DNA: TGTGCCAGCAGTGGAGGGGGGGCCTCCTACAATGAGCAGTTCTTC. Amino acids: CASSGGGASYNEQFF.

V is TRBV5-6 and J is TRBJ1-5; D is unclear. V shed 0 bases and J shed 6 bases, with 4 bases lying between them. This CDR3 spans 12 amino acids. CDR1 is SGHDT and CDR2 is YYEEEE in the germline V gene. CDR3 in DNA: TGTGCCAGCAGCTTGGGAGCTCAGCCCCAGCATTTT. Protein: CASSLGAQPQHF.

V and J are TRBV7-9 and TRBJ2-2, with D perhaps matching TRBD2 (5 bases). Germline V gene data show CDR1 as SEHNR and CDR2 as FQNEAQ (reference sequence). The CDR3 is 17 residues long. Deletions cut 4 bases from V and 1 base from J, with 16 bases between. CDR3 DNA sequence: TGTGCCAGCAGCTCGAGTCGAGGGAATGGGAACACCGGGGAGCTGTTTTTT. Amino acid sequence: CASSSSRGNGNTGELFF.